This TCR beta chain was sequenced during a study of T cells in Graves' hyperthyroidism and ophthalmopathy. This CDR3 is built from 14 residues. V was pared by 6 bases and J by 5 bases, with 7 bases of the junction left unmatched. Germline-derived CDR1 and CDR2 are SGHRS and YFSETQ. This clonotype was recorded a few times. Researchers took RNA transcripts and amplified the TCR beta CDR3 regions from them. Using the HTBI primer set, a first-round RT-PCR was run on the TCR CDR3. TCRdb reprocessed the multiplex PCR reads with MiXCR, giving one entry per CDR3 protein. Among about 600,000 distinct CDR3 sequences, 12% to 15% were seen once, and the ten largest hold roughly 7%.

Sequenced: blood. The TCR was taken from a woman aged 18 to 35 with Graves' ophthalmopathy. The chain links TRBV5-1 to TRBJ2-2; 7 bases are a match to TRBD2. CDR3 coding DNA: TGCGCCAGCAAGGGAGGGCCGGAGACCGGGGAGCTGTTTTTT. It codes for CASKGGPETGELFF.